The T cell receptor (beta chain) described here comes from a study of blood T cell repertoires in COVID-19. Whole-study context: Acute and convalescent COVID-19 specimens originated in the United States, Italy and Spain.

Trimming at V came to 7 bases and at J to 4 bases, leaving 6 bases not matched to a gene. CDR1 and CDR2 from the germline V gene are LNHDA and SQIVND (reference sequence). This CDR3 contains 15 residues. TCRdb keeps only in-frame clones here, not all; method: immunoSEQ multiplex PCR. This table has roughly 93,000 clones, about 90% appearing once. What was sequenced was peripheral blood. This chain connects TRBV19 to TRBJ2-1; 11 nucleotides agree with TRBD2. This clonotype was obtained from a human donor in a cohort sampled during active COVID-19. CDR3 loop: CASNAGTSGYNEQFF. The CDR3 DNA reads TGTGCCAGTAATGCTGGGACTAGCGGATACAATGAGCAGTTCTTC.